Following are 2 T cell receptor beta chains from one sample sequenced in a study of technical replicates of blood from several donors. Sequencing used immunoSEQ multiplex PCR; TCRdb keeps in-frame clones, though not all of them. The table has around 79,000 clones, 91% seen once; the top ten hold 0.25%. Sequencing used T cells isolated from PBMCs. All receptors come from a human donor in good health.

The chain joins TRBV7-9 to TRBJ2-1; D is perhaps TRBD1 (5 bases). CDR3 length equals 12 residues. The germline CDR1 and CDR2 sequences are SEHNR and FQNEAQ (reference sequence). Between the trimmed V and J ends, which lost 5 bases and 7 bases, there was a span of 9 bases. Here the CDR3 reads CASSPSGNEQFF. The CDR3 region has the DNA TGTGCCAGCAGCCCCTCAGGGAATGAGCAGTTCTTC.

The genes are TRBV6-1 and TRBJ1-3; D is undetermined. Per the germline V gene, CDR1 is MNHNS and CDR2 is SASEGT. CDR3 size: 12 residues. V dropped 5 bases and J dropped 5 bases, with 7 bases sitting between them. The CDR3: CASSKSRNTIYF. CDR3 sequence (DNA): TGTGCCAGCAGTAAGAGCAGAAACACCATATATTTT.